Described below is a single T cell receptor (beta chain) sequence and its context. Participant reports of clinical history set cohort assignment. This CDR3 is 15 amino acids long. After removal of 3 bases from V and 1 base from J, the junction contained 5 bases not matched to a gene. Germline V gene sequence: CDR1 MNHNS, CDR2 SASEGT. Profiling relied on immunoSEQ multiplex PCR, and the TCRdb table lists in-frame clones only, not all of them. The table lists 300,000 to 350,000 clones, roughly 87% of them singletons, with 0.9% to 1.2% in the top ten. The data were obtained in a study of blood T cell repertoires in COVID-19. Study in general: There were acute and convalescent COVID-19 samples, and they came from the United States, Italy and Spain. Nucleic acid was either cDNA or gDNA, and it came from T cells, B-cell-depleted T cells, or PBMCs.

The J gene is TRBJ2-5, the V gene TRBV6-1, with 7 bases lining up with TRBD1. The receptor was isolated from a woman between 25 and 40 years old who had recovered from COVID-19. Sequencing used PBMCs or T cells enriched from blood (not recorded which). As DNA, the CDR3 is TGTGCCAGCAGTGAGGGGCCAGGGGGCCAAGAGACCCAGTACTTC. Protein product: CASSEGPGGQETQYF.